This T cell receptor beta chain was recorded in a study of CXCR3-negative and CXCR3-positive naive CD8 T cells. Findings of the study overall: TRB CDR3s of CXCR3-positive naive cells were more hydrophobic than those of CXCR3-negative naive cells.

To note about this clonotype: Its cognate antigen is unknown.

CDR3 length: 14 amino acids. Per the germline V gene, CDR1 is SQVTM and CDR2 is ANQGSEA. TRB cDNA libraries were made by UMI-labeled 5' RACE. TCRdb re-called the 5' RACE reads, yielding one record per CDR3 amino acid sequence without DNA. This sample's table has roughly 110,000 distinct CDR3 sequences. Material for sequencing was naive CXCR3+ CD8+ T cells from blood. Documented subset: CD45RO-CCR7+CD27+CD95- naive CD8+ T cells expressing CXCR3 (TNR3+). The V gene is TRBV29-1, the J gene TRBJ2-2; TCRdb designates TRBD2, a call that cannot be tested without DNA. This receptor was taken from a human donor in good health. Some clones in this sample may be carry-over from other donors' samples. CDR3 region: CSGGGGQNTGELFF.